The sequence of this TCR beta chain was determined in a study of T cells after yellow fever vaccination. Trimming cost V 5 bases and J 8 bases, with 15 bases left between them. The CDR3 has 13 residues. Germline-derived CDR1 and CDR2 are SNHLY and FYNNEI. The 5'RACE template-switching step produced TCR cDNA and added a universal primer site and UMIs. MiXCR was run by TCRdb on the 5' RACE reads, yielding one entry per CDR3 protein. The sample yields 250,000 to 400,000 distinct CDR3 sequences, approximately 4% seen once. General study points: The secondary response showed a weaker magnitude and a faster peak, day 5 versus 15. Subsequent booster samples again held most clones from primary vaccination (more than 95% CD4, 85% to 90% CD8). Relatively few clonotypes were ones that appeared in both CD4 and CD8 compartments.

This clonotype occurred many times. Its antigen is undetermined. This specimen was PBMCs, taken 5 days after the yellow fever booster vaccination. The TCR was taken from a man aged 18 to 35 who received the YFV17D yellow fever vaccine. The chain uses TRBV2 and TRBJ1-2; D is uncertain. The CDR3 protein is CASSLQELLGYTF. CDR3 DNA sequence: TGTGCCAGCAGTTTACAAGAGCTTCTGGGCTACACCTTC.